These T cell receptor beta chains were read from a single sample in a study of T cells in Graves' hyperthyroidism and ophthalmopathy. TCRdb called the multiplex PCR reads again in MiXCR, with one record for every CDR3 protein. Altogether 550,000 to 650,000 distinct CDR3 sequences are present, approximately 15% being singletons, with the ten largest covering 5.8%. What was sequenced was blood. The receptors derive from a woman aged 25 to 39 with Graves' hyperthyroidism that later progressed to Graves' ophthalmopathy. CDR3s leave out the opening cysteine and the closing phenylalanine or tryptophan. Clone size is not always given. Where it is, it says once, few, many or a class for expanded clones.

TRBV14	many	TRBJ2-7	ASSRSSTPTYEQY
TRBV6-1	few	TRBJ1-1	ASRSGTSGLTEAF
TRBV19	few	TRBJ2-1	ASSIGLAVYNEQF
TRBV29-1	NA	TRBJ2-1	SVEGTVGSYNEQF
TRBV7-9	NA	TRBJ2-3	ASSPPVGGPTTDTQY
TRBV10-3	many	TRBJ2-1	AISRLGQGTYNEQF
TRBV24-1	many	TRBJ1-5	ATSDPSGWSQH
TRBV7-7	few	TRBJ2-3	ASRGNTQY
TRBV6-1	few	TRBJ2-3	ASSRAPWRSTDTQY
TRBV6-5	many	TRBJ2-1	ASSYSIIVVAGVYNEQF
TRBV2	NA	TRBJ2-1	ASSLSVAFEYNEQF
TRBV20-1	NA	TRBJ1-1	SARVGGTEAF
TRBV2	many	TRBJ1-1	ASSLDRDNTEAF
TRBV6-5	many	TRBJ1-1	ASSYEYSVTEAF
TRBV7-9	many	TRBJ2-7	ANHGTLYEQY
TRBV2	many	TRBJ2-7	ASSGSGDLEQY
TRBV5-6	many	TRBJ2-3	ASSTGTSGRDTQY
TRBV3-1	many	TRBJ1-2	ASSLRRQGSYGYT